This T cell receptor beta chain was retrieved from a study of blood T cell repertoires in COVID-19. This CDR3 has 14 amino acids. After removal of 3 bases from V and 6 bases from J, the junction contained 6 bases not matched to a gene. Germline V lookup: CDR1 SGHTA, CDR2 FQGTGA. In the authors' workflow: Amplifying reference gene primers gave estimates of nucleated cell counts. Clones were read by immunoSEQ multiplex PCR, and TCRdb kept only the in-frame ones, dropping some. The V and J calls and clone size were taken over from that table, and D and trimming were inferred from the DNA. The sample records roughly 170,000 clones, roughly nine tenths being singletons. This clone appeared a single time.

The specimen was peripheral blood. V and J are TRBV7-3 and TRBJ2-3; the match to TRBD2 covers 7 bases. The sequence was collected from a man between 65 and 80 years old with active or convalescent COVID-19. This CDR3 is CASSLAGATDTQYF. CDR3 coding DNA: TGTGCCAGCAGCTTGGCGGGAGCAACGGATACGCAGTATTTT. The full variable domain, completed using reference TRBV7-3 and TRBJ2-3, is GAGVSQTPSNKVTEKGKYVELRCDPISGHTALYWYRQSLGQGPEFLIYFQGTGAADDSGLPNDRFFAVRPEGSVSTLKIQRTERGDSAVYLCASSLAGATDTQYFGPGTRLTVL.